Shown below are 25 T cell receptor beta chains from a single sample sequenced in a study of identical twins. MiXCR, run by TCRdb on the 5' RACE reads, gives a single entry per CDR3 protein. The sample holds hundreds of thousands of distinct CDR3 sequences, about 14% seen once. The sample taken for sequencing was memory (CD45RO+) T cells sorted from blood. Receptor source: a woman aged 18-29 years in good health.

This clonotype was found a few times. V gene TRBV13 combines with J gene TRBJ2-1; a weak D match, TRBD2 (5 bases). Germline V gene sequence: CDR1 PRHDT, CDR2 FYEKMQ (reference sequence). The CDR3 runs to 14 residues. Trimming removed 0 bases from V and 6 bases from J, with 9 bases in between. The CDR3 nucleotides are TGTGCCAGCAGCTTAGGAGTAGGAGGCAATGAGCAGTTCTTC. This gives the protein CASSLGVGGNEQFF.

This clonotype was detected a few times. V gene TRBV6-1 combines with J gene TRBJ1-6, with 7 bases that match TRBD1. CDR1 is MNHNS, CDR2 SASEGT, per germline. The CDR3 covers 14 residues. The V segment lost 8 bases and the J segment 8 bases; nucleotides outside the gene matches: 9. This chain's CDR3 is CASGSQGRDSPLHF. CDR3 coding DNA: TGTGCCAGCGGCTCACAGGGGAGGGATTCACCCCTCCACTTT.

This chain uses TRBV6-5 with TRBJ2-3; the D gene is possibly TRBD2 (5 bases). Germline V gene lookup returns CDR1 MNHEY and CDR2 SVGAGI. Trimming stripped 7 bases from V and 5 bases from J, with 13 bases between. This CDR3 region has 13 residues. In DNA form, the CDR3 reads TGTGCCAGCACTTCGACCGGGGAAGATACGCAGTATTTT. Translated, it gives CASTSTGEDTQYF.

This clonotype has a handful of counts. The V gene is TRBV9, the J gene TRBJ2-2; tentatively, D is TRBD2 (7 bases). Per the germline V gene, CDR1 is SGDLS and CDR2 is YYNGEE. The ends were cut back, 2 bases at V and 6 bases at J, with 14 bases in the middle. The length of the CDR3 is 15 residues. CDR3 sequence (DNA): TGTGCCAGCAGCGTTAATGTCGGGGGGCCCGGGGAGCTGTTTTTT. This gives the protein CASSVNVGGPGELFF.

The table lists this clonotype with many counts. The chain employs TRBV6-2 or TRBV6-3 and TRBJ2-2; unclear D gene. V was pared by 2 bases and J by 6 bases, with 7 bases between. Germline V CDR1 and CDR2: MNHEY, SVGEGT. This CDR3 region has 13 residues. The CDR3 nucleotides read TGTGCCAGCAGTTACACAGAGCCCGGGGAGCTGTTTTTT. It encodes CASSYTEPGELFF.

This chain connects TRBV11-3 to TRBJ1-1, with TRBD1 as a possible D gene (5 bases). The V gene lost 5 bases and the J gene lost 11 bases, with 12 bases spanning the gap. The CDR3 is 11 residues long. From germline, CDR1 is SGHNT and CDR2 YENEEA. CDR3 loop: CASSLGQGAFF. Here the CDR3 DNA reads TGTGCCAGCAGCCTTGGACAAGGGGCTTTCTTT.

The chain couples TRBV6-2 or TRBV6-3 to TRBJ2-5; TRBD2 matches at 8 bases. The J segment lost 7 bases and the V segment lost 5 bases, leaving 21 bases of the junction unmatched. The CDR3 runs to 18 residues. Germline V gene data show CDR1 as MNHEY and CDR2 as SVGEGT. The CDR3 spells CASSKTSVGGYRYRTQYF. DNA of the CDR3: TGTGCCAGCAGTAAGACTAGCGTGGGCGGGTACCGCTATCGGACCCAGTACTTC.

This clonotype was counted a few times. The CDR3 is CATTGTGGNEQFF. The DNA of the CDR3 is TGCGCCACCACCGGGACAGGGGGGAATGAGCAGTTCTTC. The chain uses TRBV10-1 and TRBJ2-1; TRBD1 agrees at 11 bases. Germline V gene lookup returns CDR1 WNHNN and CDR2 SYGVQD (reference sequence). This CDR3 has 13 residues. V lost 10 bases, J lost 7 bases, and 6 bases stayed unmatched.

The genes are TRBV7-9 and TRBJ1-1; TRBD1 matches at 9 bases. Germline V gene data show CDR1 as SEHNR and CDR2 as FQNEAQ (reference sequence). The CDR3 runs to 14 residues. The V gene end was trimmed by 6 bases and the J gene end by 4 bases; junction bases not matched to a gene: 6. CDR3 sequence reads: CASRKQGAPTEAFF. The CDR3 DNA reads TGTGCCAGCAGAAAACAGGGGGCGCCCACTGAAGCTTTCTTT.

Only a few counts were recorded for this clonotype. CDR3 sequence reads: CASSFGGDYNEQFF. The DNA for the CDR3 is TGCGCCAGCAGCTTCGGGGGGGACTACAATGAGCAGTTCTTC. J is TRBJ2-1 and V is TRBV5-1; 8 positions match TRBD2. The germline gives CDR1 SGHRS, CDR2 YFSETQ. The CDR3 consists of 14 residues. Trimming removed 2 bases from V and 3 bases from J; junction bases left unmatched: 1.

This clonotype was seen only a few times. The rearrangement uses TRBV30 and TRBJ1-5, with 7 bases fitting TRBD1. V lost 0 bases, J lost 5 bases, and 16 bases stayed unmatched. Per germline, CDR1 GTSNPN and CDR2 SVGIG (reference sequence). The CDR3 is 18 amino acids. Written as DNA, the CDR3 is TGTGCCTGGAGTGTAAGCCCTAGTAGACAGGGCTACTATCAGCCCCAGCATTTT. This sequence encodes CAWSVSPSRQGYYQPQHF. Drawing the rest from reference TRBV30 and TRBJ1-5, the complete variable domain is SQTIHQWPATLVQPVGSPLSLECTVEGTSNPNLYWYRQAAGRGLQLLFYSVGIGQISSEVPQNLSASRPQDRQFILSSKKLLLSDSGFYLCAWSVSPSRQGYYQPQHFGDGTRLSIL.

The chain recombines TRBV12-3 or TRBV12-4 with TRBJ2-7; 7 bases match TRBD2. Trimming at V came to 5 bases and at J to 6 bases, leaving 10 bases not matched to a gene. The CDR3 contains 14 residues. The CDR3 protein is CASSKGGSVGEQYF. DNA for the CDR3: TGTGCCAGCAGTAAGGGCGGGAGCGTAGGCGAGCAGTACTTC.

This clonotype was seen many times. The genes are TRBV20-1 and TRBJ2-1; D is unclear. This CDR3 has 15 residues. The V end lost 1 base, the J end lost 5 bases, and 15 bases lay between the germline ends. Germline assignment: CDR1 DFQATT and CDR2 SNEGSKA (reference sequence). This CDR3 reads CSARVVLDPDNEQFF. The DNA for the CDR3 is TGCAGTGCTAGAGTGGTGCTTGATCCCGACAATGAGCAGTTCTTC.

This clonotype has just a few counts. The gene calls are TRBV10-3 and TRBJ1-2, with D perhaps TRBD1 (5 bases). CDR1 and CDR2 from the germline V gene are ENHRY and SYGVKD. The CDR3 length is 14 residues. V was cut by 4 bases and J by 4 bases, with 13 bases left in between. CDR3 nucleotide sequence: TGTGCCATCAGTGGTAGGGGTCCGGGCTATGGCTACACCTTC. Amino acids: CAISGRGPGYGYTF.

With regard to this clonotype: At one of its ends the junction is not consistent with the germline gene, which may arise from a read error. CDR3 loop: CASGLRGGLIHF. The DNA for the CDR3 is TGCGCCAGTGGACTGCGGGGGGGCCTTATCCATTTT. The V and J genes are TRBV10-1 and TRBJ2-3; 9 bases fit TRBD2. The CDR3 runs 12 residues. Germline CDR1 reads WNHNN; CDR2 reads SYGVQD (reference sequence).

This clonotype has ten or more counts. The J gene is TRBJ2-1, the V gene TRBV5-1, with 13 bases lining up with TRBD2. Per germline, CDR1 SGHRS and CDR2 YFSETQ. V shed 4 bases, J shed 5 bases, and the junction held 6 bases outside the gene matches. This CDR3 has 16 amino acids. The CDR3 coding sequence is TGCGCCAGCAGCACCTGGACTAGCGGGAGTCACAATGAGCAGTTCTTC. It codes for CASSTWTSGSHNEQFF.

Many counts were recorded for this clonotype. The chain couples TRBV7-8 to TRBJ2-3; perhaps TRBD1 as D (6 bases). CDR3 size: 17 residues. Germline CDR1 is SGHVS and CDR2 is FQNEAQ. V shed 2 bases and J shed 0 bases, with 15 bases lying between them. CDR3 amino acids: CASSLKGTTTSTDTQYF. In DNA, the CDR3 is TGTGCCAGCAGCTTAAAAGGGACAACAACTAGCACAGATACGCAGTATTTT. The full variable domain, its missing parts supplied by reference TRBV7-8 and TRBJ2-3, is GAGVSQSPRYKVAKRGQDVALRCDPISGHVSLFWYQQALGQGPEFLTYFQNEAQLDKSGLPSDRFFAERPEGSVSTLKIQRTQQEDSAVYLCASSLKGTTTSTDTQYFGPGTRLTVL.

There are many counts of this clonotype. The chain couples TRBV29-1 to TRBJ2-7, with 13 bases lining up with TRBD2. Per germline, CDR1 SQVTM and CDR2 ANQGSEA. With V trimmed by 5 bases and J by 3 bases, 7 bases remained unmatched. The CDR3 loop spans 15 amino acids. CDR3 bases: TGCAGCGTTATCTCGGGACTAGCGGGAATCTACGAGCAGTACTTC. Protein sequence: CSVISGLAGIYEQYF.

Only a few counts were recorded for this clonotype. This chain joins TRBV12-3 or TRBV12-4 and TRBJ2-3; 7 nucleotides align to TRBD1. The CDR3 is 15 residues long. V shed 7 bases, J shed 0 bases, and the junction held 7 bases outside the gene matches. The CDR3 region has the DNA TGTGCCAGCACCCCCTGGGACAGAAGCACAGATACGCAGTATTTT. Protein sequence: CASTPWDRSTDTQYF.

This clonotype was observed a few times. V and J are TRBV20-1 and TRBJ1-1; D not certain. The ends were cut back, 6 bases at V and 1 base at J, with 12 bases in the middle. The CDR3 is made up of 13 amino acids. Germline-derived CDR1 and CDR2 are DFQATT and SNEGSKA (reference sequence). DNA for the CDR3: TGCAGTGCCGAATTATCAGGGAACACTGAAGCTTTCTTT. Its translation: CSAELSGNTEAFF.

The rearrangement links TRBV2 to TRBJ2-1, with 8 bases that match TRBD2. V was clipped by 5 bases and J by 1 base; unmatched bases: 10. The germline CDR1 and CDR2 sequences are SNHLY and FYNNEI. The CDR3 is 17 residues long. This chain's CDR3 is CASSMRPGGASYNEQFF. In DNA form, the CDR3 reads TGTGCCAGCAGTATGCGCCCCGGGGGGGCGTCCTACAATGAGCAGTTCTTC.

The V gene is TRBV28, the J gene TRBJ1-4; D not resolved. Trimming left V 6 bases short and J 0 bases short, with 14 bases between. Germline CDR1 is MDHEN and CDR2 is SYDVKM. The CDR3 sequence is 16 residues long. The CDR3 bases are TGTGCCAGCAGCCCCAGGACCGGCGCAACTAATGAAAAACTGTTTTTT. This encodes CASSPRTGATNEKLFF.

This clonotype was detected only a few times. V usage is TRBV12-3 or TRBV12-4 and J usage is TRBJ1-1; the D is unclear. The germline V and J ends were trimmed by 2 bases and 5 bases, with 6 bases remaining between them. CDR3 length: 12 residues. The CDR3 sequence: CASSLYGTEAFF. CDR3 in DNA: TGTGCCAGCAGTTTATACGGGACTGAAGCTTTCTTT.

This clonotype was counted a few times. The genes are TRBV5-1 and TRBJ2-2; 9 bases align to TRBD2. The trim removed 5 bases at V and 4 bases at J, leaving 6 bases unmatched. This CDR3 has 15 amino acids. In germline, CDR1 is SGHRS, CDR2 YFSETQ. CDR3 DNA sequence: TGCGCCAGCAGTCTAGCGGGAAGTGCCACCGGGGAGCTGTTTTTT. Translated, it gives CASSLAGSATGELFF.

The V and J genes are TRBV9 and TRBJ2-5; D might be TRBD2 (6 bases). V gave up 0 bases and J gave up 5 bases, with 11 bases separating them. Germline V lookup: CDR1 SGDLS, CDR2 YYNGEE. The CDR3 runs 14 residues. CDR3 region: CASSVGNGGETQYF. As DNA, the CDR3 is TGTGCCAGCAGCGTAGGAAACGGGGGTGAGACCCAGTACTTC.